This T cell receptor beta chain appears in the sequencing data of a study of siplizumab effects on memory and regulatory T cells. Overall study findings and caveats: The diversity of naive T cells seemed greater than that of memory cells, and their alloresponse contribution seemed major.

In regard to this clone: Its antigen is not known.

This table comes from immunoSEQ multiplex PCR, and its TCRdb copy is limited to in-frame clones, with some not included. Counted here are 80,000 to 95,000 clones, 95% occurring once; the ten biggest clones make up approximately 17%. Trimming took 8 bases from V and 2 from J, leaving 7 bases between them. Germline V lookup: CDR1 MRHNA, CDR2 SNTAGT. CDR3 length: 12 amino acids. The sample comprised CD8+ T cells sorted from blood. This TCR came from a human donor in good health. The rearrangement uses TRBV6-4 and TRBJ2-1; weak D call: TRBD1 (6 bases). CDR3 DNA sequence: TGTGCCAGCCGGGACACCTACAATGAGCAGTTCTTC. Its translation: CASRDTYNEQFF.